This T cell receptor (beta chain) was identified in a study of metastatic and nonmetastatic thyroid tumors. Study-wide context: Blood and tumor or nodule tissue repertoires from malignant and benign thyroid patients were compared.

Study results and caveats: In both blood and tumor samples, TCR beta diversity was reported significantly higher for malignant than benign nodules.

This clone was picked up many times. Its antigen is unidentified. In the authors' workflow: Building a distant-metastasis classifier for papillary thyroid cancer drew on CDR3 differences across clinicopathological groups. MiXCR re-clonotyped the PCR reads for TCRdb. These V and J calls rely on TCRdb rather than the paper's analysis. This repertoire shows about 69,000 clones, about 14% found once; its top ten account for approximately 6.1%. This CDR3 region has 11 residues. V dropped 3 bases and J dropped 4 bases, with 3 bases sitting between them. Per germline, CDR1 MDHEN and CDR2 SYDVKM. All patients reached thyroid surgery having received no treatment beforehand.

Sequences were obtained from blood. The V and J genes are TRBV28 and TRBJ1-2; D is unresolved. This TCR was sampled from a male donor with papillary thyroid cancer or a benign thyroid nodule (not recorded which). Some clones in this sample may be carry-over from other donors' samples. CDR3 in DNA: TGTGCCAGCAGTTTTCTCTATGGCTACACCTTC. This gives the protein CASSFLYGYTF.